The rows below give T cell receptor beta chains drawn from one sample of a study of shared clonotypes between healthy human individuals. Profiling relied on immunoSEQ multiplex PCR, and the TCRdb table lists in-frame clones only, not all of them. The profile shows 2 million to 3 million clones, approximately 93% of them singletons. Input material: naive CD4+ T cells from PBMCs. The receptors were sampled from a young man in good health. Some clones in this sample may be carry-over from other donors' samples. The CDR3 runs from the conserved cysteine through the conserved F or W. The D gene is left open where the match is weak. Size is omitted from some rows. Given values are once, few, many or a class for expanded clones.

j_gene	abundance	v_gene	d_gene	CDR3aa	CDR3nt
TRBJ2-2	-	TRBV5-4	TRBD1	CASSLDRVPGELFF	TGTGCCAGCAGCTTAGACAGGGTCCCCGGGGAGCTGTTTTTT
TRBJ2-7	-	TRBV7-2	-	CASSLVGISYEQYF	TGTGCCAGCAGCTTAGTGGGGATCTCCTACGAGCAGTACTTC
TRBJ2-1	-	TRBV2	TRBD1	CASGDRGFNEQFF	TGTGCCAGCGGGGACAGGGGTTTCAATGAGCAGTTCTTC
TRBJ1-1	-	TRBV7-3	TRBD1	CASSLSYRGRNTEAFF	TGTGCCAGCAGCTTATCTTACAGGGGGCGAAACACTGAAGCTTTCTTT
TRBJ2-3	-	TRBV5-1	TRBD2	CASTHTSGSSPDTQYF	TGCGCCAGCACCCACACAAGCGGGAGCTCCCCAGATACGCAGTATTTT
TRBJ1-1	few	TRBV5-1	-	CASSLALMNTEAFF	TGCGCCAGCAGCTTGGCCTTGATGAACACTGAAGCTTTCTTT
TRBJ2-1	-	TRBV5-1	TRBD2	CASSLLAGSYNEQFF	TGCGCCAGCAGCTTGCTAGCGGGATCGTACAATGAGCAGTTCTTC
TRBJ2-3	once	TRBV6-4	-	CAGPRGFTDTQYF	TGTGCCGGCCCTCGGGGATTCACAGATACGCAGTATTTT
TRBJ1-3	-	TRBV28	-	CASSSPLGQEGNTIYF	TGTGCCAGCAGTTCCCCGTTGGGGCAGGAAGGAAACACCATATATTTT
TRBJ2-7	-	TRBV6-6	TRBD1	CASSWTGGLEYEQYF	TGTGCCAGCAGCTGGACAGGGGGACTTGAGTACGAGCAGTACTTC
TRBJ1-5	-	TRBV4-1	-	CASSRDGVGDQPQHF	TGCGCCAGCAGTCGCGACGGAGTTGGTGATCAGCCCCAGCATTTT
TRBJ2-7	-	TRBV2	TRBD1	CASRATGIVAGQYF	TGTGCCAGCAGGGCGACAGGGATCGTTGCTGGGCAGTACTTC